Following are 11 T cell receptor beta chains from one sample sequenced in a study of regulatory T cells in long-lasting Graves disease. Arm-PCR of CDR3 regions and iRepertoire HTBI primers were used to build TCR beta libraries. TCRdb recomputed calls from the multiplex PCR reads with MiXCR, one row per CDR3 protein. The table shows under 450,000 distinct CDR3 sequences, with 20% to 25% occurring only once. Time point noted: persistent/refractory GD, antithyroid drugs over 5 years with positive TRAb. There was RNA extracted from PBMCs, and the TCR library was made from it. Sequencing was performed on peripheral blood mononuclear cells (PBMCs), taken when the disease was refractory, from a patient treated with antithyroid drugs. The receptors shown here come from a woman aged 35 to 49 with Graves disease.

This chain's CDR3 is CASSRSYPPSGNTIYF. In nucleotides, the CDR3 is TGTGCCAGCAGCCGATCGTACCCCCCCTCTGGAAACACCATATATTTT. This rearrangement joins TRBV28 to TRBJ1-3; D is uncertain. Per germline, CDR1 MDHEN and CDR2 SYDVKM. CDR3 length: 16 residues. Trimming removed 6 bases from V and 0 bases from J, with 15 bases in between.

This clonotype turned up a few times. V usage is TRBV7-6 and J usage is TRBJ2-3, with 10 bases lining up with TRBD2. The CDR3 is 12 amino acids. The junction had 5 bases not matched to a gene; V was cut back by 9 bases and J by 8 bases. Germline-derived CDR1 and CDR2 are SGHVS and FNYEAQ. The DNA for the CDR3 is TGTGCCAGTGGATTAGCGGGAGGTACGCAGTATTTT. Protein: CASGLAGGTQYF.

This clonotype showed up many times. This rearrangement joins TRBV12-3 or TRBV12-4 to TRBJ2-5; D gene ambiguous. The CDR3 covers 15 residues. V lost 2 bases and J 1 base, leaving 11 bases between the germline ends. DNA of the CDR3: TGTGCCAGCAGTTTACTTCATCCAAGCCAAGAGACCCAGTACTTC. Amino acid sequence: CASSLLHPSQETQYF.

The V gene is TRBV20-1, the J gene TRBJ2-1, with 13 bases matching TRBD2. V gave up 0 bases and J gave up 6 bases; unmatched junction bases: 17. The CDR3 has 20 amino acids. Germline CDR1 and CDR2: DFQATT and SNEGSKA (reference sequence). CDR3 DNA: TGCAGTGCTAGAGAAAGTCCCCCCAGGACTAGCGGGAGATCGTCCAATGAGCAGTTCTTC. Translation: CSARESPPRTSGRSSNEQFF.

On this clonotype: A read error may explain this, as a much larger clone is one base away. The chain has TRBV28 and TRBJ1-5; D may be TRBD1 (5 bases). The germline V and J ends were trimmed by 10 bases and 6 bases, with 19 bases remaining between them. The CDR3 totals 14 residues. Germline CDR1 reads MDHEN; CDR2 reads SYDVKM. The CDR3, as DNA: TGTGCCAACAGCCCGCCGGAGGGGCGTCAGCCCCAGCATTTT. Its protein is CANSPPEGRQPQHF.

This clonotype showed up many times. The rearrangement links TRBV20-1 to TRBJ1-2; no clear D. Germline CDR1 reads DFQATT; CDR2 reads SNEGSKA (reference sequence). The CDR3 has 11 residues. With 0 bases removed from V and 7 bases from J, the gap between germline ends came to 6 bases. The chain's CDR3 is CSARDRGGYTF. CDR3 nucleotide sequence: TGCAGTGCTAGAGATCGGGGTGGCTACACCTTC.

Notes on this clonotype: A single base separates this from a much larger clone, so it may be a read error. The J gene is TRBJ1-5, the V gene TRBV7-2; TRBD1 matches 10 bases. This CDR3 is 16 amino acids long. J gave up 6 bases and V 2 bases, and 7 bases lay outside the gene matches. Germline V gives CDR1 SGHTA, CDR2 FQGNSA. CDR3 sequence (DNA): TGTGCCAGCAGCTTATTGGACAGGGGGAACAGTCAGCCCCAGCATTTT. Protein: CASSLLDRGNSQPQHF. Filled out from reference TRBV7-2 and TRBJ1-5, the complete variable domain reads GAGVSQSPSNKVTEKGKDVELRCDPISGHTALYWYRQSLGQGLEFLIYFQGNSAPDKSGLPSDRFSAERTGGSVSTLTIQRTQQEDSAVYLCASSLLDRGNSQPQHFGDGTRLSIL.

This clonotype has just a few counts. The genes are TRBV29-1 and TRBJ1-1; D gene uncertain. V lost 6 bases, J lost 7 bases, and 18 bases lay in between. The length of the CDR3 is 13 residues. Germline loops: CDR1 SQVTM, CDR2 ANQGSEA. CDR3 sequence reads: CSVQRAGRIEAFF. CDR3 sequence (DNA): TGCAGCGTCCAAAGAGCCGGACGGATTGAAGCTTTCTTT.

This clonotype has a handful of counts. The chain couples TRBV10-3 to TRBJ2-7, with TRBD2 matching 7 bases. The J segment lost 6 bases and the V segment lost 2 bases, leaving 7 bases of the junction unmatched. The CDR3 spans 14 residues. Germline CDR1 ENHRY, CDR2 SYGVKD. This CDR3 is CAISEAGEWGEQYF. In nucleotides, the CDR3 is TGTGCCATCAGTGAGGCGGGAGAGTGGGGCGAGCAGTACTTC.

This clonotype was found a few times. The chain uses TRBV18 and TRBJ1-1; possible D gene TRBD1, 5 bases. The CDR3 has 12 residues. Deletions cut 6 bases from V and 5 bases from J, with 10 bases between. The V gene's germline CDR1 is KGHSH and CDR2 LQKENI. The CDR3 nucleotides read TGTGCCAGCTCGCCAGGGATGACTGAAGCTTTCTTT. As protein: CASSPGMTEAFF.

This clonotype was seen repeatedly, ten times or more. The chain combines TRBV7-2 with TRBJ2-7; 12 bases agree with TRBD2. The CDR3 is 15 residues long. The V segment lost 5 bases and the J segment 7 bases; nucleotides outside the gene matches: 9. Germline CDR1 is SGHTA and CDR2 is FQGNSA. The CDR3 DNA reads TGTGCCAGCAGCCCGCTAGCGGGAGGGCCGGGGGAGCAGTACTTC. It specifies CASSPLAGGPGEQYF.